These 31 T cell receptor beta chains originate from one sample sequenced in a study of CXCR3-negative and CXCR3-positive naive CD8 T cells. UMI-labeled 5' RACE yielded the TRB cDNA libraries. Reanalyzing the 5' RACE reads, TCRdb keeps one entry per CDR3 protein, without DNA. The sample features 130,000 or so distinct CDR3 sequences, with approximately 0.51% in its top ten. The sequenced sample consisted of naive CXCR3- CD8+ T cells from blood. The sample's subset: CD45RO-CCR7+CD27+CD95- naive CD8+ T cells lacking CXCR3 (TNR3-). Source of these receptors: a human donor in good health. Some clones in this sample may be carry-over from other donors' samples.

V and J are TRBV20-1 and TRBJ2-2; TCRdb's D gene call, TRBD2, goes unchecked for lack of DNA. The CDR3 totals 15 residues. The germline V gene encodes CDR1 DFQATT and CDR2 SNEGSKA (reference sequence). CDR3 sequence: CSATLAGTNTGELFF.

J is TRBJ2-7 and V is TRBV7-9; as DNA is missing, the TRBD1 call by TCRdb cannot be tested. The CDR3 spans 12 residues. In germline, CDR1 is SEHNR, CDR2 FQNEAQ (reference sequence). The CDR3 sequence: CASSVTDYEQYF.

V and J are TRBV7-6 and TRBJ2-1; TCRdb picks TRBD1, but there is no DNA to check that call. Germline CDR1 SGHVS, CDR2 FNYEAQ. The CDR3 is made up of 16 amino acids. This CDR3 is CASSLAGQGRSNEQFF.

J is TRBJ1-5 and V is TRBV30. This CDR3 spans 15 amino acids. The germline V gene encodes CDR1 GTSNPN and CDR2 SVGIG (reference sequence). The CDR3 sequence is CAWSVPQGINQPQHF.

Here the CDR3 reads CASSVPSLAGAPTGELFF. The chain has TRBV28 and TRBJ2-2; without DNA, the TCRdb call of TRBD1 cannot be checked. The length of the CDR3 is 18 residues. Germline CDR1 and CDR2: MDHEN and SYDVKM.

This chain links TRBV5-1 with TRBJ1-1. Germline CDR1 is SGHRS and CDR2 is YFSETQ. There are 14 residues in the CDR3. The CDR3 loop reads CASSFLSGNTEAFF. The entire variable domain, with the rest obtained from reference TRBV5-1 and TRBJ1-1, is as follows: KAGVTQTPRYLIKTRGQQVTLSCSPISGHRSVSWYQQTPGQGLQFLFEYFSETQRNKGNFPGRFSGRQFSNSRSEMNVSTLELGDSALYLCASSFLSGNTEAFFGQGTRLTVV.

The chain uses TRBV28 and TRBJ1-5. The germline V gene encodes CDR1 MDHEN and CDR2 SYDVKM. The CDR3 is made up of 12 amino acids. The CDR3 loop is CASSPVGQPQHF.

The chain employs TRBV5-1 and TRBJ2-1; checking the TCRdb D call of TRBD1 is not possible without DNA. Germline V gene sequence: CDR1 SGHRS, CDR2 YFSETQ. The CDR3 is 11 amino acids. The CDR3 loop is CASKQGNEQFF. The whole variable domain, filled in from reference TRBV5-1 and TRBJ2-1, reads KAGVTQTPRYLIKTRGQQVTLSCSPISGHRSVSWYQQTPGQGLQFLFEYFSETQRNKGNFPGRFSGRQFSNSRSEMNVSTLELGDSALYLCASKQGNEQFFGPGTRLTVL.

CDR3 sequence: CASSPGTVNQPQHF. The chain is built from TRBV6-5 and TRBJ1-5; checking the TCRdb D call of TRBD1 is not possible without DNA. The CDR3 consists of 14 residues. CDR1 and CDR2 from the germline V gene are MNHEY and SVGAGI.

The chain carries TRBV29-1 and TRBJ1-2. CDR1 is SQVTM, CDR2 ANQGSEA, per germline. The CDR3 runs to 15 residues. CDR3: CSPLAGLYFQNGYTF. The entire variable domain, with the rest obtained from reference TRBV29-1 and TRBJ1-2, is as follows: SAVISQKPSRDICQRGTSLTIQCQVDSQVTMMFWYRQQPGQSLTLIATANQGSEATYESGFVIDKFPISRPNLTFSTLTVSNMSPEDSSIYLCSPLAGLYFQNGYTFGSGTRLTVV.

The rearrangement uses TRBV20-1 and TRBJ2-5; TCRdb's assignment of TRBD1 cannot be checked, as there is no DNA. The CDR3 spans 16 residues. Germline V lookup: CDR1 DFQATT, CDR2 SNEGSKA (reference sequence). CDR3 protein: CSARDWSGTDQETQYF.

The chain links TRBV7-9 to TRBJ1-2. Per germline, CDR1 SEHNR and CDR2 FQNEAQ (reference sequence). CDR3 length: 12 residues. The CDR3 region is CASSTLGDGYTF.

The CDR3 spells CASPNRGNTEAFF. V gene TRBV2 combines with J gene TRBJ1-1; TCRdb proposes TRBD1, but this gene call is untestable without DNA. This CDR3 region has 13 residues. CDR1 is SNHLY, CDR2 FYNNEI, per germline.

V gene TRBV20-1 combines with J gene TRBJ2-5; TCRdb calls TRBD2, which cannot be checked without DNA. Germline values: CDR1 DFQATT, CDR2 SNEGSKA (reference sequence). This CDR3 comprises 15 residues. The CDR3 reads CSARDERPAGGTQYF.

The chain carries TRBV28 and TRBJ2-1; the TCRdb D gene call, TRBD1, has no DNA to confirm it. The CDR3 is made up of 15 amino acids. Germline V lookup: CDR1 MDHEN, CDR2 SYDVKM. The CDR3 spells CASSLRDRGENEQFF.

The J gene is TRBJ1-4, the V gene TRBV6-6. The CDR3 contains 13 residues. Germline V gene sequence: CDR1 MNHNY, CDR2 SVGAGI (reference sequence). The CDR3 spells CASSYSPNEKLFF.

The chain links TRBV19 to TRBJ1-3. The CDR3 is made up of 14 amino acids. Germline assignment: CDR1 LNHDA and CDR2 SQIVND (reference sequence). The chain's CDR3 is CASSMWISGNTIYF.

V and J are TRBV29-1 and TRBJ1-1; as DNA is missing, the TRBD1 call by TCRdb cannot be tested. CDR1 is SQVTM, CDR2 ANQGSEA, per germline. CDR3 length: 14 amino acids. The CDR3 spells CSVEGQDGNTEAFF.

The chain combines TRBV9 with TRBJ2-2. CDR1 and CDR2 (germline): SGDLS, YYNGEE. The CDR3 consists of 16 residues. The CDR3 loop reads CASSVAVGPNTGELLF. Using reference TRBV9 and TRBJ2-2 for the parts outside the CDR3, the full variable domain is DSGVTQTPKHLITATGQRVTLRCSPRSGDLSVYWYQQSLDQGLQFLIQYYNGEERAKGNILERFSAQQFPDLHSELNLSSLELGDSALYFCASSVAVGPNTGELLFGEGSRLTVL.

The chain employs TRBV7-7 and TRBJ2-1; the TRBD1 assignment by TCRdb is unverifiable without DNA. The CDR3 is made up of 15 amino acids. Germline CDR1 is SSHAT and CDR2 is FNYEAQ (reference sequence). The CDR3 reads CASSLGDRGYNEQFF. The full variable domain, in which reference TRBV7-7 and TRBJ2-1 provide the parts outside the CDR3, is GAGVSQSPRYKVTKRGQDVTLRCDPISSHATLYWYQQALGQGPEFLTYFNYEAQPDKSGLPSDRFSAERPEGSISTLTIQRTEQRDSAMYRCASSLGDRGYNEQFFGPGTRLTVL.

The chain has TRBV29-1 and TRBJ2-1; the TCRdb D gene call, TRBD1, has no DNA to confirm it. The CDR3 sequence is 14 residues long. Per the germline V gene, CDR1 is SQVTM and CDR2 is ANQGSEA. The CDR3 is CSGQGAFSYNEQFF.

J is TRBJ2-5 and V is TRBV27; TCRdb names TRBD2, which stays unverified in the absence of DNA. The V gene's germline CDR1 is MNHEY and CDR2 SMNVEV (reference sequence). CDR3 length equals 17 residues. The CDR3 here is CASSLSSGVAVLGTQYF.

This chain links TRBV28 with TRBJ2-3; TCRdb selects TRBD2, and the lack of DNA leaves this call unchecked. The length of the CDR3 is 17 residues. Germline V CDR1 and CDR2: MDHEN, SYDVKM. CDR3 loop: CASSLWVAGASTDTQYF. Supplemented by reference TRBV28 and TRBJ2-3, the full variable domain reads DVKVTQSSRYLVKRTGEKVFLECVQDMDHENMFWYRQDPGLGLRLIYFSYDVKMKEKGDIPEGYSVSREKKERFSLILESASTNQTSMYLCASSLWVAGASTDTQYFGPGTRLTVL.

This chain connects TRBV7-6 to TRBJ2-6; TCRdb indicates TRBD1, and absent DNA this call remains unverified. The CDR3 spans 17 residues. Germline CDR1 SGHVS, CDR2 FNYEAQ. CDR3 amino acids: CASSLDREVSGANVLTF.

The J gene is TRBJ2-1, the V gene TRBV28. The CDR3 is made up of 12 amino acids. Per the germline V gene, CDR1 is MDHEN and CDR2 is SYDVKM. CDR3 amino acids: CASSLIGNEQFF.

The rearrangement uses TRBV29-1 and TRBJ1-2. The germline gives CDR1 SQVTM, CDR2 ANQGSEA. The length of the CDR3 is 13 residues. The CDR3 sequence: CSVHWGGMRGYTF.

The chain carries TRBV5-1 and TRBJ2-1; the TCRdb D gene call, TRBD2, has no DNA to confirm it. The CDR3 sequence is 16 residues long. Germline-derived CDR1 and CDR2 are SGHRS and YFSETQ. CDR3 amino acids: CASSLLAGGPDNEQFF.

This chain connects TRBV5-3 to TRBJ2-7; TCRdb designates TRBD2, a call that cannot be tested without DNA. TRBV5-3 is an ORF for which the function is uncertain. This CDR3 comprises 15 residues. CDR3 loop: CARNTSGLTSYEQYF.

The chain links TRBV12-3 or TRBV12-4 to TRBJ1-5. This CDR3 comprises 14 residues. CDR3 sequence reads: CASSSRVGNQPQHF.

This chain connects TRBV9 to TRBJ2-7; TCRdb picks TRBD1, but there is no DNA to check that call. This CDR3 spans 15 amino acids. CDR1 is SGDLS and CDR2 is YYNGEE in the germline V gene. The CDR3 here is CASSVGQGRTYEQYF.

V gene TRBV23-1 combines with J gene TRBJ2-7; the D call from TCRdb, TRBD1, cannot be confirmed without DNA. TRBV23-1 is an open reading frame whose function is uncertain. The CDR3 runs 15 residues. The CDR3: CASSQTTGSSYEQYF.